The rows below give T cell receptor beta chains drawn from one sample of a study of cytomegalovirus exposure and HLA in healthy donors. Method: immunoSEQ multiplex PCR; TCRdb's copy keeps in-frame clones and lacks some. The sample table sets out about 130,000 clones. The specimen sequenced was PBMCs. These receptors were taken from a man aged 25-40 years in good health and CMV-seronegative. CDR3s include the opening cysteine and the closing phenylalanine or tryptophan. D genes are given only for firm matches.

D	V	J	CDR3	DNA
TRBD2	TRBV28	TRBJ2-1	CASSFVGGGGGNEQFF	TGTGCCAGCAGTTTCGTCGGCGGGGGTGGTGGCAATGAGCAGTTCTTC
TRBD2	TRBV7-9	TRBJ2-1	CASSGRGSGRVDEQFF	TGTGCCAGCAGCGGCCGGGGGAGCGGGAGAGTCGATGAGCAGTTCTTC
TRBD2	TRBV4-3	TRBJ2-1	CASSQEGTSYNEQFF	TGCGCCAGCAGCCAAGAAGGGACTAGTTACAATGAGCAGTTCTTC
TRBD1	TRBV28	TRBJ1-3	CASSTGSGNTIYF	TGTGCCAGCTCGACAGGGTCTGGAAACACCATATATTTT
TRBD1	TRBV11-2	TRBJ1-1	CASSLDRGLNTEAFF	TGTGCCAGCAGCCTGGACAGGGGGTTGAACACTGAAGCTTTCTTT
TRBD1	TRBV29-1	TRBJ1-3	CSVDQGGSGNTIYF	TGCAGCGTCGACCAGGGGGGATCTGGAAACACCATATATTTT
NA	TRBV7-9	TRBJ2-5	CASSLGGMDSQYQETQYF	TGTGCCAGCAGCTTAGGGGGGATGGACAGCCAGTACCAAGAGACCCAGTACTTC
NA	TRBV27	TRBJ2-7	CASSFGGGVGEQYF	TGTGCCAGCAGTTTCGGCGGGGGCGTTGGGGAGCAGTACTTC
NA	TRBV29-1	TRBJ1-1	CSVETATVGNTEAFF	TGCAGCGTTGAGACAGCCACTGTCGGAAACACTGAAGCTTTCTTT
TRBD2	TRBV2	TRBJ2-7	CASSEGPSGSPNEQYF	TGTGCCAGCAGTGAAGGCCCTAGCGGGAGTCCCAACGAGCAGTACTTC
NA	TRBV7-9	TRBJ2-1	CASSPRDGSDEQFF	TGTGCCAGCAGCCCGCGAGACGGGTCGGATGAGCAGTTCTTC
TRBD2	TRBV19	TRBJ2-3	CASASTSGSTDTQYF	TGTGCCAGTGCATCGACTAGCGGGAGTACCGATACGCAGTATTTT
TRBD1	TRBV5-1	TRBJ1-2	CASSFGDRGFYGYTF	TGCGCCAGCAGCTTCGGGGACAGGGGGTTCTATGGCTACACCTTC
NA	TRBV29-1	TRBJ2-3	CSAPSGGTDTQYF	TGCAGCGCCCCCTCGGGGGGCACAGATACGCAGTATTTT
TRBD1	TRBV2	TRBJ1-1	CAGRQGSVNTEAFF	TGTGCCGGGAGACAGGGATCAGTGAACACTGAAGCTTTCTTT
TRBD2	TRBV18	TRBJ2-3	CASSLTSGSTDTQYF	TGTGCCAGCTCACTCACTAGCGGGAGCACAGATACGCAGTATTTT
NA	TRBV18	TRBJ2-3	CASSPWGQGTFTDTQYF	TGTGCCAGCTCACCATGGGGGCAGGGGACCTTCACAGATACGCAGTATTTT
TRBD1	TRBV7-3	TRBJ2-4	CASSLTGVGVKNIQYF	TGTGCCAGCAGCTTGACAGGGGTAGGGGTCAAAAACATTCAGTACTTC
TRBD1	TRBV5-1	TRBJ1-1	CASTLGQGITEAFF	TGCGCCAGCACTCTAGGACAGGGGATCACTGAAGCTTTCTTT
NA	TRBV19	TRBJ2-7	CASNDRDTYEQYF	TGTGCCAGTAACGACCGGGACACCTACGAGCAGTACTTC
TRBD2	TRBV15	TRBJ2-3	CATSGWGLAGEDTQYF	TGTGCCACCAGCGGATGGGGACTAGCGGGAGAAGATACGCAGTATTTT
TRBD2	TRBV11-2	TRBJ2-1	CASSPGTSASSYNEQFF	TGTGCCAGCAGCCCCGGGACTAGCGCCTCCTCCTACAATGAGCAGTTCTTC
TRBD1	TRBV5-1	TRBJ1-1	CASRPHRDRGLEAFF	TGCGCCAGCAGGCCGCACCGGGACAGGGGTTTAGAAGCTTTCTTT
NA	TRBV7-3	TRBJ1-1	CASSLNGGDTEAFF	TGTGCCAGCAGCTTAAACGGCGGGGACACTGAAGCTTTCTTT
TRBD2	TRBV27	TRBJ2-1	CASSPLAGSYNEQFF	TGTGCCAGCAGTCCACTAGCGGGTTCCTACAATGAGCAGTTCTTC
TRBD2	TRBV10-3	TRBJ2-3	CAISDPGLAGEGDTQYF	TGTGCCATCAGTGACCCGGGACTAGCGGGAGAAGGAGATACGCAGTATTTT
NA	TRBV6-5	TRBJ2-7	CASSTLRDNHYEQYF	TGTGCCAGCAGTACCCTCCGGGACAACCACTACGAGCAGTACTTC
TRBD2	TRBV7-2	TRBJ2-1	CASSPRLADANNEQFF	TGTGCCAGCAGCCCCCGACTAGCGGATGCTAACAATGAGCAGTTCTTC
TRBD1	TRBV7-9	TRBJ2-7	CASSSTGTGVEDEQYF	TGTGCCAGCAGCTCTACCGGGACAGGGGTGGAGGACGAGCAGTACTTC
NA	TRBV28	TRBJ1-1	CASSLRAAAGRNTEAFF	TGTGCCAGCAGTTTACGCGCGGCGGCCGGTAGGAACACTGAAGCTTTCTTT
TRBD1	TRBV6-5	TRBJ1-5	CASSYGTARSNQPQHF	TGTGCCAGCAGTTACGGGACAGCTAGAAGCAATCAGCCCCAGCATTTT
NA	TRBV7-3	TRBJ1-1	CASSGGSNTEAFF	TGTGCCAGCAGCGGCGGGAGTAATACTGAAGCTTTCTTT
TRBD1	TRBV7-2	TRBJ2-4	CASSLFGQGENIQYF	TGTGCCAGCAGCTTATTCGGACAGGGAGAAAACATTCAGTACTTC
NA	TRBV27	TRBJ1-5	CASSLSRQNQPQHF	TGTGCCAGCAGTTTATCGAGACAGAATCAGCCCCAGCATTTT
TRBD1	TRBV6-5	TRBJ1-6	CASSFFGTGGSPLHF	TGTGCCAGCAGTTTCTTCGGGACAGGGGGCTCACCCCTCCACTTT
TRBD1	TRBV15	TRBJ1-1	CATSRGQVNTEAFF	TGTGCCACCAGCAGGGGACAGGTGAACACTGAAGCTTTCTTT
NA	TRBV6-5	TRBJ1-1	CASRRTWHTEAFF	TGTGCCAGCAGGCGGACTTGGCACACTGAAGCTTTCTTT
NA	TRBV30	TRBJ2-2	CAWSSPGGELFF	TGTGCCTGGAGTTCGCCGGGCGGGGAGCTGTTTTTT
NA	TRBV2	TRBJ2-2	CASSLEAAGNGAGELFF	TGTGCCAGCAGCCTAGAGGCTGCGGGAAATGGGGCCGGGGAGCTGTTTTTT
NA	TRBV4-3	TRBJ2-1	CASSQDLSANINEQFF	TGCGCCAGCAGCCAAGATCTGTCCGCGAATATCAATGAGCAGTTCTTC
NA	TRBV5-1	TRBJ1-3	CASSFGSASGNTIYF	TGCGCCAGCAGCTTCGGTTCTGCATCTGGAAACACCATATATTTT
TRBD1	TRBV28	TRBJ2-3	CASSSLGTEGDSTDTQYF	TGTGCCAGCAGCTCCTTGGGGACAGAGGGGGATAGCACAGATACGCAGTATTTT
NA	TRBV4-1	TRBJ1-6	CASSRANSPLHF	TGCGCCAGCAGCCGAGCCAATTCACCCCTCCACTTT
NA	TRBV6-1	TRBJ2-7	CASTVSVSYEQYF	TGTGCCAGCACTGTCTCGGTCTCCTACGAGCAGTACTTC
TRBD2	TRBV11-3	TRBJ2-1	CASSLGSGTELFF	TGTGCCAGCAGCTTAGGTAGCGGGACGGAGCTGTTCTTC
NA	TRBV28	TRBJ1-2	CASSPGFGPGAYGYTF	TGTGCCAGCAGTCCGGGTTTCGGTCCAGGGGCCTATGGCTACACCTTC
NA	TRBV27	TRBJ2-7	CASSLVPSSYEQYF	TGTGCCAGCAGTTTGGTACCGAGCTCCTACGAGCAGTACTTC
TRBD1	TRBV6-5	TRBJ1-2	CASSYSRGQGRGYTF	TGTGCCAGCAGTTACTCCAGGGGACAGGGGAGGGGCTACACCTTC
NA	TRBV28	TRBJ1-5	CASSFSDRDSNQPQHF	TGTGCCAGCAGTTTCTCCGACAGAGATAGCAATCAGCCCCAGCATTTT
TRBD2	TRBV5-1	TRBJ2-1	CASSVTSGISYNEQFF	TGCGCCAGCAGCGTAACTAGCGGGATCTCCTACAATGAGCAGTTCTTC
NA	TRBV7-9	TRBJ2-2	CASRVSGTNTGELFF	TGTGCCAGCAGGGTGAGCGGAACGAACACCGGGGAGCTGTTTTTT
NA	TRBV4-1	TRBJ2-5	CASSQGTRQQETQYF	TGCGCCAGCAGCCAAGGAACGAGACAGCAAGAGACCCAGTACTTC